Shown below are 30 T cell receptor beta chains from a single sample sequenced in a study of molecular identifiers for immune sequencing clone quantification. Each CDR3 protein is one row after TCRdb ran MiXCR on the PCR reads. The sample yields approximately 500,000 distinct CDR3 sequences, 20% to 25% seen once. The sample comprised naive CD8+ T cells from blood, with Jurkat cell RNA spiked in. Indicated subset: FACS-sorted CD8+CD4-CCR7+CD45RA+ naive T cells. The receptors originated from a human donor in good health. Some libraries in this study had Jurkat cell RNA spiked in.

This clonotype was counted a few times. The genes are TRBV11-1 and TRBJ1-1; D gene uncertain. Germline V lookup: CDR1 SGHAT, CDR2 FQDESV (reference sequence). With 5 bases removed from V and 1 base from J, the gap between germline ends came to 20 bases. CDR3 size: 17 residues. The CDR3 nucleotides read TGTGCCAGCAGCCTAAATGGTCACCATCCACCGAACACTGAAGCTTTCTTT. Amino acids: CASSLNGHHPPNTEAFF.

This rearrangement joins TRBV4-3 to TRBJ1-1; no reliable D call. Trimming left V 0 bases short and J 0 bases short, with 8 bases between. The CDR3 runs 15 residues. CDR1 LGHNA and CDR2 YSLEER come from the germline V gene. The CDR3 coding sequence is TGCGCCAGCAGCCAAGATCTTTGGTTGAACACTGAAGCTTTCTTT. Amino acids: CASSQDLWLNTEAFF.

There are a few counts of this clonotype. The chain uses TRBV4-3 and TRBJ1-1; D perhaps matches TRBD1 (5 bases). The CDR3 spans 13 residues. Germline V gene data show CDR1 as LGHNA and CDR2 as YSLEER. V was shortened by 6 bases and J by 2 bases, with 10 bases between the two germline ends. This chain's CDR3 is CASRTRGNTEAFF. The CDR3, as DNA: TGCGCCAGCAGGACTAGGGGCAACACTGAAGCTTTCTTT.

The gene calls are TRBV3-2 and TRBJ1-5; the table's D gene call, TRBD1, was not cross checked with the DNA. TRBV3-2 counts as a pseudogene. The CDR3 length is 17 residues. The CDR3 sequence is CALKSGTGLRRNQPQHF. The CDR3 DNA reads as TGTGCCTTAAAGTCCGGGACAGGGTTGAGGCGCAATCAGCCCCAGCATTTT.

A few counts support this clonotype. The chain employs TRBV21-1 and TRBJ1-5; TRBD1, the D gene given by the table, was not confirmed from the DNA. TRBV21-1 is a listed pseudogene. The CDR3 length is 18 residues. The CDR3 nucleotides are TGTGCCAGCAGCAAAGTTGTACAGGGAACCGCTAGCAATCAGCCCCAGCATTTT. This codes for CASSKVVQGTASNQPQHF.

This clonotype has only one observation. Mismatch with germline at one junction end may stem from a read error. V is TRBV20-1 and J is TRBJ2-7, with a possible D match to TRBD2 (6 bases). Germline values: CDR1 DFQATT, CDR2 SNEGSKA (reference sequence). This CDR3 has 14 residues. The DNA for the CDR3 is TGCAGTGCTCCGAACCTGGGACTCTCATACGAGCGGTACTTC. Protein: CSAPNLGLSYERYF.

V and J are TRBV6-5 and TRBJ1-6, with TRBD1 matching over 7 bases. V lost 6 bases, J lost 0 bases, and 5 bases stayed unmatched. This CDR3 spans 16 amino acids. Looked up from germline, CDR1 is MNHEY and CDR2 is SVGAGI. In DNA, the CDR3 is TGTGCCAGCAGGCGGGACAGTCTCTCCTATAATTCACCCCTCCACTTT. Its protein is CASRRDSLSYNSPLHF.

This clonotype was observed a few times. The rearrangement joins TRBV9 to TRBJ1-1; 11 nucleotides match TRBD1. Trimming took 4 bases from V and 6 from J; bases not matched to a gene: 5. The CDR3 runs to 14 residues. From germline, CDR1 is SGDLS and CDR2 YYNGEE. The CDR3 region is CASSPWGQGAEAFF. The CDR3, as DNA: TGTGCCAGCAGCCCCTGGGGACAGGGGGCTGAAGCTTTCTTT.

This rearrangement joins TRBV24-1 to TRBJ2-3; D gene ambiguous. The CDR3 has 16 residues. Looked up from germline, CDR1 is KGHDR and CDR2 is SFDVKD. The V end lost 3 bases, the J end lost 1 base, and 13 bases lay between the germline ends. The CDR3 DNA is TGTGCCACCAGTGATCAGGAAACTTTGGGCACAGATACGCAGTATTTT. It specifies CATSDQETLGTDTQYF.

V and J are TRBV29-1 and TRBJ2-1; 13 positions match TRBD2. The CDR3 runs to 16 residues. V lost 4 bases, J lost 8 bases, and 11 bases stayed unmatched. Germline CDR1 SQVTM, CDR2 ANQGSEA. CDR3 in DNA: TGCAGCGTTGGGGGGACTAGCGGGAAGGTATTGGATGAGCAGTTCTTC. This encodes CSVGGTSGKVLDEQFF.

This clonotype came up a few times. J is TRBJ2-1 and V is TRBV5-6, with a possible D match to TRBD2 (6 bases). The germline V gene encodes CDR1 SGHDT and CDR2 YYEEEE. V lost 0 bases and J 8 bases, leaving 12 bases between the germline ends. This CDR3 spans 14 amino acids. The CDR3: CASSLGSSSDEQFF. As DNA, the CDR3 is TGTGCCAGCAGCTTGGGGTCATCTAGCGATGAGCAGTTCTTC. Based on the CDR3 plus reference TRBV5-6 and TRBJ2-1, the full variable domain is DAGVTQSPTHLIKTRGQQVTLRCSPKSGHDTVSWYQQALGQGPQFIFQYYEEEERQRGNFPDRFSGHQFPNYSSELNVNALLLGDSALYLCASSLGSSSDEQFFGPGTRLTVL.

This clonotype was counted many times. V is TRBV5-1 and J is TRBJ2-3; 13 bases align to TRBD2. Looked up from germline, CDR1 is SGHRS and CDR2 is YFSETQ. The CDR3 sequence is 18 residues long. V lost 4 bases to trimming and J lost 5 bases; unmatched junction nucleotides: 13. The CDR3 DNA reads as TGCGCCAGCAGCAGGACACTAGCGGGGGGGCCCGCCGGAGATACGCAGTATTTT. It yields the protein CASSRTLAGGPAGDTQYF. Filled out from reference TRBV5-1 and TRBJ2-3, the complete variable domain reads KAGVTQTPRYLIKTRGQQVTLSCSPISGHRSVSWYQQTPGQGLQFLFEYFSETQRNKGNFPGRFSGRQFSNSRSEMNVSTLELGDSALYLCASSRTLAGGPAGDTQYFGPGTRLTVL.

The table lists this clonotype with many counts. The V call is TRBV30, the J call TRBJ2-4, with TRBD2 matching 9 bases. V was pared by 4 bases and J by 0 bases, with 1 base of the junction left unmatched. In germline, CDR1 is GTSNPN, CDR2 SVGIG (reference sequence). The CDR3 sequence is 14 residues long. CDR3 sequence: CAWTSGIAKNIQYF. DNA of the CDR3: TGTGCCTGGACTAGCGGGATAGCCAAAAACATTCAGTACTTC. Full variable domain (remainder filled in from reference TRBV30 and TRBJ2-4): SQTIHQWPATLVQPVGSPLSLECTVEGTSNPNLYWYRQAAGRGLQLLFYSVGIGQISSEVPQNLSASRPQDRQFILSSKKLLLSDSGFYLCAWTSGIAKNIQYFGAGTRLSVL.

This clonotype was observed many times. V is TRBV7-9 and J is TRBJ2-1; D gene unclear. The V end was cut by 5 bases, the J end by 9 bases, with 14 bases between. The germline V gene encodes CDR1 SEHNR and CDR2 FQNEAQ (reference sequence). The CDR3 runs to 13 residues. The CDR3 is CASSPAARTEQFF. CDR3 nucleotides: TGTGCCAGCAGCCCCGCGGCCCGTACTGAGCAGTTCTTC.

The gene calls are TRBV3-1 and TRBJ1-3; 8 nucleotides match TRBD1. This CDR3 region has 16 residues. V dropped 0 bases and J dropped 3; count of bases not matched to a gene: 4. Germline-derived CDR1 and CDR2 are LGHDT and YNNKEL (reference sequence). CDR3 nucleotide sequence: TGTGCCAGCAGCCAAGATGGGACAGGAATTGGAAACACCATATATTTT. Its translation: CASSQDGTGIGNTIYF.

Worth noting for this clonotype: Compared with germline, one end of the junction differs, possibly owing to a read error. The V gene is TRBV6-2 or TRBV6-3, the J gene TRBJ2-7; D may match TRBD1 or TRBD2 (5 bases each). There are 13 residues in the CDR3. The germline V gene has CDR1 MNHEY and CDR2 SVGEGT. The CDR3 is CAGSLGTPYEQYF. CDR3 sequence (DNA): TGTGCCGGCAGCCTTGGGACGCCTTATGAGCAGTACTTC.

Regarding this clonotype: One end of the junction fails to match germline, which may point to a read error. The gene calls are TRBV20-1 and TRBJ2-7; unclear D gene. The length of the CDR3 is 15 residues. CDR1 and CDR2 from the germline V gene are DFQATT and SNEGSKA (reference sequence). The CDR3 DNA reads TGCAGTGCTAGAGAGTCCGAAGACAACCTTTACGGGCAGTACTTC. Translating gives CSARESEDNLYGQYF.

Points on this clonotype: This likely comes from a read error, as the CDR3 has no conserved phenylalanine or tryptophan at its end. CDR3 sequence: CASSLPPQEGPYYNEQFL. In DNA, the CDR3 is TGTGCCAGCAGTTTACCCCCCCAGGAGGGACCCTACTACAATGAGCAGTTCCTC. The chain uses TRBV27 and TRBJ2-1, with D tentatively TRBD2 (6 bases). CDR3 length: 18 residues. Germline CDR1 MNHEY, CDR2 SMNVEV (reference sequence). V lost 2 bases, J lost 3 bases, and 20 bases lay in between.

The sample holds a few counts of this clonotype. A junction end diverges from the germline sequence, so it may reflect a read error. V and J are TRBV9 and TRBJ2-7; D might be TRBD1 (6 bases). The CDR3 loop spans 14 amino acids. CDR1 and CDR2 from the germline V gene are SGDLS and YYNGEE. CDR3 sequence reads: CASSEGDGSYEQYF. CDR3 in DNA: TGTGCCAGCAGCGAGGGGGACGGGTCCTACGAGCAATACTTC.

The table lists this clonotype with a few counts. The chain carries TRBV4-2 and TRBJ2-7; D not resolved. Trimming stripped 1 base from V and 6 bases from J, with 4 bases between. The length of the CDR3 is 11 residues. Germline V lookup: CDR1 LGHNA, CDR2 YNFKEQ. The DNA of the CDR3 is TGTGCCAGCAGCCAAGGAACCGAGCAGTACTTC. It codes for CASSQGTEQYF.

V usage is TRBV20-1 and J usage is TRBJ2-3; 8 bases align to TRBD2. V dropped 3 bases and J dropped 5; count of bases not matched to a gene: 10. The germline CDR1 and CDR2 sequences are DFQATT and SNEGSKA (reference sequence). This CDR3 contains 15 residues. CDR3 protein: CSASREGHLQDTQYF. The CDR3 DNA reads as TGCAGTGCTAGTCGGGAGGGCCATTTACAAGATACGCAGTATTTT.

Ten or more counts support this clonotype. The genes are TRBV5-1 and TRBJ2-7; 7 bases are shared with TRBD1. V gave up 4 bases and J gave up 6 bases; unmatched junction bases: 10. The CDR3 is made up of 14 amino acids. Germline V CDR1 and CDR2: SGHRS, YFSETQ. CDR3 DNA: TGCGCCAGCAGCCCGATCGGGACAGTCGCCGAGCAGTACTTC. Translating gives CASSPIGTVAEQYF.

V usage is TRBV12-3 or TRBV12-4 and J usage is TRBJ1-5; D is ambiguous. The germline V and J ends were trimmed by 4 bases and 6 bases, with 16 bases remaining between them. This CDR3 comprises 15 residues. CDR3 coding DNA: TGTGCCAGCAGTTGGCACGTCGGGCGGATTCAGCCCCAGCATTTT. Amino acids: CASSWHVGRIQPQHF.

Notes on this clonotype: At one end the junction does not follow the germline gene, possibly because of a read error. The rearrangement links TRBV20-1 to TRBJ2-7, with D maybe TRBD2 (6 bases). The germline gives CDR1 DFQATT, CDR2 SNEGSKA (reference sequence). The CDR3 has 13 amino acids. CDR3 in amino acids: CGAKSSETYEQYF. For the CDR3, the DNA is TGCGGTGCTAAGTCTAGCGAAACCTACGAGCAGTACTTC.

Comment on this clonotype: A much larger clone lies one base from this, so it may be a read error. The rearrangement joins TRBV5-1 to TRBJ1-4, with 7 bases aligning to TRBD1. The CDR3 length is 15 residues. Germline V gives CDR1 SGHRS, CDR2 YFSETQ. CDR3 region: CASSTGQATSEKLFF. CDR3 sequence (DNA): TGCGCCAGCAGCACCGGACAGGCAACTAGTGAAAAACTGTTTTTT.

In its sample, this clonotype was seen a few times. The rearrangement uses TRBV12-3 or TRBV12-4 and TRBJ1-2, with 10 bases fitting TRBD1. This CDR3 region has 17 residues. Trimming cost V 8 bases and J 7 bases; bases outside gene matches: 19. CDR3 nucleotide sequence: TGTGCCAGCTCGACCTCCGGGACAGGGGATCCCTTCGCTGGCTACACCTTC. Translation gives CASSTSGTGDPFAGYTF.

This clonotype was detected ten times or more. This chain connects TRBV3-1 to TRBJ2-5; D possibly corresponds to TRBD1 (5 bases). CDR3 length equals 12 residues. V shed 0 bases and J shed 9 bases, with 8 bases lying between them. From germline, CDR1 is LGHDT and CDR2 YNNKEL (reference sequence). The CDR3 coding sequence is TGTGCCAGCAGCCAAGACGTAGGGGCCCAGTACTTC. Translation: CASSQDVGAQYF.

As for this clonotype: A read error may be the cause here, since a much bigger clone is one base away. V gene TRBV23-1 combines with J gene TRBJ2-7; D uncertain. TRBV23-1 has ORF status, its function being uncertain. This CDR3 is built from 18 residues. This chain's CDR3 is CASSRTGPARKDSYGQYF. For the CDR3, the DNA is TGCGCCAGCAGTCGGACCGGGCCCGCACGTAAAGACTCCTACGGGCAGTACTTC.

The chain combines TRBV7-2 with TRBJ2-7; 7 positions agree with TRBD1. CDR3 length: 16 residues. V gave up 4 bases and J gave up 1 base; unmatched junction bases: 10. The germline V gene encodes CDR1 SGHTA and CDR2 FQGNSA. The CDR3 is CASSYTGTASSYEQYF. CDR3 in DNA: TGTGCCAGCAGCTACACCGGGACAGCTTCTTCCTACGAGCAGTACTTC.

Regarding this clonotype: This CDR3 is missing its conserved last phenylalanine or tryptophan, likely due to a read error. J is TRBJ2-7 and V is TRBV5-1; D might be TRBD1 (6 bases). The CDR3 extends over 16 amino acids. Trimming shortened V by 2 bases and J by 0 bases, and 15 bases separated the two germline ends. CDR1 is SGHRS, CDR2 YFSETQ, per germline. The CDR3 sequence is CASSFYPGATSYEQYL. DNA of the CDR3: TGCGCCAGCAGCTTTTACCCAGGGGCAACCTCCTACGAGCAGTACCTC.